This TCR beta chain was recovered during a study of blood T cell repertoires in COVID-19. Sequencing was performed with immunoSEQ multiplex PCR; in TCRdb, only in-frame clones are kept and a portion is missing. The data hold some 37,000 clones, with roughly 88% observed a single time. CDR3 length: 18 residues. V shed 3 bases and J 2 bases; nucleotides not matched to a gene: 10. CDR1 is LNHDA and CDR2 is SQIVND in the germline V gene (reference sequence). What was sequenced was peripheral blood. V is TRBV19 and J is TRBJ2-2, with 9 bases identical to TRBD2. This sequence originates from a man aged 70-80 years with acute or convalescent COVID-19. The DNA of the CDR3 is TGTGCCAGTAGTATGGGCGTGGCTAGCGGGATAAACACCGGGGAGCTGTTTTTT. Its translation is CASSMGVASGINTGELFF.